This T cell receptor (beta chain) originates from a study of cytomegalovirus exposure and HLA in healthy donors. Data came from immunoSEQ multiplex PCR; TCRdb stores just in-frame clones and leaves some out. The data hold approximately 300,000 clones, with roughly 85% observed a single time. The donors formed part of the approximately 130-subject validation cohort, distinct from the roughly 630-subject first cohort. Points on this clone: Its antigen is currently unknown.

Points from the study as a whole: Across donors, most TCRs were seen rarely, yet some public ones were widespread. Per published reports, the classifier diagnosed cytomegalovirus status with high specificity and sensitivity.

CDR3 length equals 13 residues. Trimming took 6 bases from V and 4 from J; bases not matched to a gene: 3. The V gene's germline CDR1 is MNHEY and CDR2 SMNVEV (reference sequence). The origin of this receptor is a woman in her late teens or twenties in good health and CMV-seronegative. Sequenced input: PBMCs. V is TRBV27 and J is TRBJ1-2, with 9 bases identical to TRBD1. The CDR3 DNA reads as TGTGCCAGCAGGGGACAGGGATCCTATGGCTACACCTTC. It codes for CASRGQGSYGYTF.